The clone carrying this T cell receptor (beta chain) showed up just once. As yet, its antigen is unknown. Generated by immunoSEQ multiplex PCR, the TCRdb table keeps only in-frame clones and is missing some. The data hold 90,000 to 150,000 clones, with less than 90% observed a single time. The entry originates in a study of cytomegalovirus exposure and HLA in healthy donors. Overall study results and limits: That first-cohort TCR clusters tended to co-occur in the roughly 120 validation repertoires was found in a later analysis. As confirmed in vitro, three CMV-associated chains were specific for CMV antigens.

Sequencing used PBMCs. This receptor was identified in a man aged 18 to 29 in good health and CMV-seropositive.

This CDR3 reads CASSLRGGETQYF. CDR3 sequence (DNA): TGTGCCAGCAGCTTAAGGGGTGGAGAGACCCAGTACTTC. The chain combines TRBV7-2 with TRBJ2-5; D might be TRBD1 (5 bases). Between the trimmed V and J ends, which lost 2 bases and 4 bases, there was a span of 8 bases. From germline, CDR1 is SGHTA and CDR2 FQGNSA. This CDR3 is built from 13 residues.